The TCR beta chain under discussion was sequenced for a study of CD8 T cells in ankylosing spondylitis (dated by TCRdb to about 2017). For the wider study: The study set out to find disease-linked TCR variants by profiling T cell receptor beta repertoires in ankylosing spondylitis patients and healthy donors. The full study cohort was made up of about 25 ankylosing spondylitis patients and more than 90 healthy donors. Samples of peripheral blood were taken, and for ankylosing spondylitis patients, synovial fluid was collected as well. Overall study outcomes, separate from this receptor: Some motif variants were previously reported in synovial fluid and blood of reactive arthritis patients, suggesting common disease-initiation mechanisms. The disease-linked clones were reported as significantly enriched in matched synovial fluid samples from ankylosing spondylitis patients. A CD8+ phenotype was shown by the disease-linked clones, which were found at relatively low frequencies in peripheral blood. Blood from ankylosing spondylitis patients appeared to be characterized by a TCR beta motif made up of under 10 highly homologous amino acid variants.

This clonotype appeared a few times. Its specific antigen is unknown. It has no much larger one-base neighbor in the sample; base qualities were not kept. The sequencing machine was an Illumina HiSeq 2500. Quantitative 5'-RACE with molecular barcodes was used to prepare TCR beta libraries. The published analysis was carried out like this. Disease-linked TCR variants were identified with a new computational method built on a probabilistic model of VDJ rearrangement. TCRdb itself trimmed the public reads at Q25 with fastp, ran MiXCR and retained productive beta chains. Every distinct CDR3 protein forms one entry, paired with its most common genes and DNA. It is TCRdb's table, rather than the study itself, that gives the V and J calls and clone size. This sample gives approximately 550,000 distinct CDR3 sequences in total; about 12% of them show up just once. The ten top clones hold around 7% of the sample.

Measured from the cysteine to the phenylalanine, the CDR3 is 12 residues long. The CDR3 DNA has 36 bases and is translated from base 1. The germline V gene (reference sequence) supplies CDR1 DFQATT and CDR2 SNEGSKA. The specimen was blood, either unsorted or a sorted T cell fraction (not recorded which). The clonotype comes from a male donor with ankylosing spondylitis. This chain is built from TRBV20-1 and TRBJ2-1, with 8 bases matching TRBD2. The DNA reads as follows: TGCCGGGAGGGACTACATTACAATGAGCAGTTCTTC. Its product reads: CREGLHYNEQFF.